This T cell receptor (beta chain) came from a study of OX40 agonist ivuxolimab in advanced cancers. Study information: Partial responses were observed in three patients, of whom one had hepatocellular carcinoma and two had cutaneous melanoma.

Individuals having autoimmune disease history or systemic immunosuppression were not enrolled. Produced via immunoSEQ multiplex PCR; TCRdb's table is partial and in-frame only. The sample has about 55,000 clones; 80% are singletons. Germline V gene data show CDR1 as WNHNN and CDR2 as SYGVQD (reference sequence). V shed 7 bases and J shed 2 bases, with 24 bases lying between them. The CDR3 spans 17 residues. General study points: CD8+ T cells (on average) carried more expanded clones than CD4+ T cells.

For this clone: Its specificity is not known.

J is TRBJ2-7 and V is TRBV10-1; tentatively, D is TRBD2 (6 bases). The receptor was derived from an adult with an advanced solid tumor such as melanoma, head and neck, liver or kidney cancer. The sequences come from CD4+ or CD8+ T cells sorted from blood, collected in a trial of the OX40 agonist ivuxolimab. The CDR3, as DNA: TGCGCCAGCACCGTCACCGACACCCGGGGCGGGACCTACGAGCAGTACTTC. It translates to CASTVTDTRGGTYEQYF.